Presented here are 18 T cell receptor beta chains from one specimen sequenced in a study of T cell repertoires in cytomegalovirus infection. TCRdb reanalysed the reads using MiXCR and keeps one entry per CDR3 protein. The sample contains some 220,000 distinct CDR3 sequences, 6.5% of which appear only once. Sample: PBMCs. These receptors came from a human donor in good health (CMV status not recorded). Some clones in this sample may be carry-over from other donors' samples.

This clonotype has ten or more counts. V gene TRBV20-1 combines with J gene TRBJ1-2; D may be TRBD1 (5 bases). The germline V and J ends were trimmed by 5 bases and 12 bases, with 25 bases remaining between them. The germline V gene encodes CDR1 DFQATT and CDR2 SNEGSKA (reference sequence). The CDR3 is made up of 14 amino acids. The CDR3 sequence: CSAPTLTGTPFHTF. DNA for the CDR3: TGCAGTGCTCCCACACTGACCGGGACTCCGTTCCACACCTTC.

This clonotype came up many times. This sequence joins TRBV12-3 or TRBV12-4 and TRBJ2-5, with a weak D call TRBD2 (5 bases). There are 14 residues in the CDR3. V was clipped by 6 bases and J by 5 bases, with 16 bases between them. For the CDR3, the DNA is TGTGCCAGCAGCCTTCAGAGGGCCCGTGAGACCCAGTACTTC. This codes for CASSLQRARETQYF.

This clonotype was found a few times. The V and J genes are TRBV25-1 and TRBJ2-3, with D maybe TRBD1 (6 bases). The CDR3 runs 16 residues. The V end was cut by 4 bases, the J end by 3 bases, with 17 bases between. Per germline, CDR1 MGHDK and CDR2 SYGVNS. The CDR3 DNA sequence: TGTGCCAGCAGTGCCTATACAGGGCCGGGGACAGATACGCAGTATTTT. Translating it yields CASSAYTGPGTDTQYF.

This clonotype appeared many times. J is TRBJ1-1 and V is TRBV6-5, with TRBD1 matching 8 bases. V gave up 2 bases and J gave up 4 bases; unmatched junction bases: 12. The CDR3 loop spans 17 amino acids. The V gene's germline CDR1 is MNHEY and CDR2 SVGAGI. CDR3 coding DNA: TGTGCCAGCAGTTACCCGATTGGGAGGACAGGGTTCACTGAAGCTTTCTTT. Its translation is CASSYPIGRTGFTEAFF.

Many counts were recorded for this clonotype. The gene calls are TRBV5-1 and TRBJ1-5; D remains ambiguous. Trimming took off 0 bases at V and 4 bases at J, with 8 bases between the two ends. Germline V gene sequence: CDR1 SGHRS, CDR2 YFSETQ. The CDR3 is 14 residues long. CDR3 amino acids: CASSLAPGNQPQHF. The CDR3 DNA sequence: TGCGCCAGCAGCTTGGCCCCAGGAAATCAGCCCCAGCATTTT.

This clonotype was seen ten or more times. The rearrangement uses TRBV7-2 and TRBJ2-7; no firm D call. Per the germline V gene, CDR1 is SGHTA and CDR2 is FQGNSA. Trimming pared 1 base from V and 0 bases from J, leaving 10 bases between. This CDR3 region has 15 residues. CDR3 DNA sequence: TGTGCCAGCAGCTTAGGTCCGGCGAGCTCCTACGAGCAGTACTTC. This translates into CASSLGPASSYEQYF.

Note on this clonotype: A clone one base away is much larger, so this may be a read error. The chain links TRBV7-4 to TRBJ1-1; D is undetermined. Germline CDR1 SGHVT, CDR2 SQSDAQ. This CDR3 comprises 11 residues. CDR3 region: CAGSPSSEAFF. In DNA form, the CDR3 reads TGTGCCGGCAGCCCATCGTCTGAAGCTTTCTTT.

This clonotype was detected ten times or more. The V gene is TRBV7-6, the J gene TRBJ2-5; TRBD1 matches 8 bases. CDR1 is SGHVS, CDR2 FNYEAQ, per germline. V shed 5 bases and J 3 bases; nucleotides not matched to a gene: 8. The CDR3 consists of 15 residues. CDR3 protein: CASSPGQGDEETQYF. In DNA, the CDR3 is TGTGCCAGCAGCCCCGGACAGGGAGACGAAGAGACCCAGTACTTC.

This clonotype came up many times. The chain recombines TRBV7-2 with TRBJ2-7, with unresolved D. Trimming removed 2 bases at V and 0 bases at J, with 5 bases between. CDR3 length: 13 amino acids. Germline CDR1 SGHTA, CDR2 FQGNSA. The CDR3 DNA is TGTGCCAGCAGCTTACCTCCCTCCTACGAGCAGTACTTC. It yields the protein CASSLPPSYEQYF.

Many counts were recorded for this clonotype. This sequence joins TRBV5-1 and TRBJ2-7; TRBD1 matches 10 bases. The V gene's germline CDR1 is SGHRS and CDR2 YFSETQ. Trimming at V came to 5 bases and at J to 6 bases, leaving 8 bases not matched to a gene. The CDR3 totals 14 residues. The CDR3 DNA reads as TGCGCCAGCAGACCTCCCGGGACAGGGGTCGAGCAGTACTTC. Translated: CASRPPGTGVEQYF.

Ten or more counts support this clonotype. This sequence joins TRBV7-2 and TRBJ1-3; perhaps TRBD1 as D (5 bases). Trimming stripped 5 bases from V and 0 bases from J, with 17 bases between. CDR3 length equals 17 residues. Germline CDR1 SGHTA, CDR2 FQGNSA. The CDR3 reads CASSGLDRFSSGNTIYF. CDR3 nucleotide sequence: TGTGCCAGCAGCGGACTCGACAGATTCAGCTCTGGAAACACCATATATTTT.

This clonotype was seen ten or more times. V and J are TRBV6-2 or TRBV6-3 and TRBJ2-1; 7 bases agree with TRBD2. The CDR3 totals 18 residues. Germline values: CDR1 MNHEY, CDR2 SVGEGT. Trimming took 4 bases from V and 4 from J; bases not matched to a gene: 16. In nucleotides, the CDR3 is TGTGCCAGCAGTTCCGACCTCCTCGCGGGGGACCATTACAATGAGCAGTTCTTC. Protein sequence: CASSSDLLAGDHYNEQFF.

This clonotype was found a few times. The rearrangement joins TRBV7-2 to TRBJ1-2; D unresolved. The ends were cut back, 0 bases at V and 8 bases at J, with 10 bases in the middle. The CDR3 runs to 13 residues. Germline values: CDR1 SGHTA, CDR2 FQGNSA. CDR3 coding DNA: TGTGCCAGCAGCTTAGCACTTGAAAGCGGCTACACCTTC. Its protein is CASSLALESGYTF.

In its sample, this clonotype was seen many times. This sequence joins TRBV7-3 and TRBJ1-5; D is unclear. The germline CDR1 and CDR2 sequences are SGHTA and FQGTGA. V was pared by 5 bases and J by 1 base, with 12 bases between. The CDR3 consists of 15 residues. The CDR3 DNA is TGTGCCAGCAGCCTCCGTATCACAAGCAATCAGCCCCAGCATTTT. Translated, it gives CASSLRITSNQPQHF.

This clonotype occurred many times. V is TRBV29-1 and J is TRBJ1-2; D call uncertain. CDR3 length equals 13 residues. The germline CDR1 and CDR2 sequences are SQVTM and ANQGSEA. V lost 1 base to trimming and J lost 4 bases, with 10 bases between them. The CDR3 loop is CSVEGTGSYGYTF. In DNA, the CDR3 is TGCAGCGTTGAAGGAACGGGGAGCTATGGCTACACCTTC.

This clonotype came up many times. V and J are TRBV7-2 and TRBJ1-1, with a possible D match to TRBD1 (5 bases). The CDR3 totals 15 residues. Germline loops: CDR1 SGHTA, CDR2 FQGNSA. The V end was cut by 3 bases, the J end by 1 base, with 12 bases between. In nucleotides, the CDR3 is TGTGCCAGCAGCTTCACCGGGACGGCGAACACTGAAGCTTTCTTT. Protein product: CASSFTGTANTEAFF.

This clonotype occurred many times. The chain carries TRBV5-1 and TRBJ2-3, with 10 bases that match TRBD2. Germline-derived CDR1 and CDR2 are SGHRS and YFSETQ. V dropped 0 bases and J dropped 3; count of bases not matched to a gene: 10. The CDR3 contains 18 residues. CDR3 nucleotide sequence: TGCGCCAGCAGCTTGGCCGGGCTAGCGGGGGATGTAACAGATACGCAGTATTTT. This sequence encodes CASSLAGLAGDVTDTQYF.

This clonotype has at least ten counts. The CDR3 spells CASSALLGQGNAQETQYF. As DNA, the CDR3 is TGTGCCAGCAGTGCGTTATTAGGACAGGGGAATGCACAAGAGACCCAGTACTTC. This chain connects TRBV2 to TRBJ2-5; the match to TRBD1 covers 9 bases. In germline, CDR1 is SNHLY, CDR2 FYNNEI. The CDR3 runs 18 residues. J was trimmed by 2 bases and V by 4 bases; bases with no gene match: 14.